One and the same sample provided the 12 T cell receptor beta chains below, sequenced in a study of blood T cells in healthy people across ages. The second PCR ran roughly 7 to 12 cycles with a sample-barcoded 5' primer and J-beta primers. TCRdb processed the 5' RACE reads anew with MiXCR; each CDR3 protein has one entry. The repertoire holds roughly 800,000 distinct CDR3 sequences, with 20% to 30% as singletons. These data were also reused for a study on T cells of mothers and their children.

Sequencing input: blood. These receptors all stem from a boy younger than 18 in good health.

This clonotype was picked up a small number of times. V gene TRBV3-1 combines with J gene TRBJ2-7; D possibly corresponds to TRBD1 (6 bases). Trimming took off 4 bases at V and 0 bases at J, with 13 bases between the two ends. This CDR3 is 15 amino acids long. Germline lookup yields CDR1 LGHDT and CDR2 YNNKEL (reference sequence). The CDR3 DNA sequence: TGTGCCAGCAGCCGAAAGGGACATGGCTCCTACGAGCAGTACTTC. Translated, it gives CASSRKGHGSYEQYF.

In its sample, this clonotype was seen a few times. The chain has TRBV28 and TRBJ1-4; no definite D call. CDR3 length: 15 amino acids. V lost 3 bases, J lost 0 bases, and 8 bases lay in between. Germline-derived CDR1 and CDR2 are MDHEN and SYDVKM. CDR3 loop: CASSFSASTNEKLFF. CDR3 DNA sequence: TGTGCCAGCAGTTTTTCAGCGTCAACTAATGAAAAACTGTTTTTT.

The table lists this clonotype with a few counts. The chain joins TRBV4-2 to TRBJ2-2; 12 nucleotides line up with TRBD2. V gave up 4 bases and J gave up 4 bases; unmatched junction bases: 10. Germline-derived CDR1 and CDR2 are LGHNA and YNFKEQ. CDR3 length: 18 amino acids. The CDR3 loop is CASSRGTGTSGRTGELFF. Here the CDR3 DNA reads TGTGCCAGCAGCCGCGGAACCGGGACTAGCGGGCGCACCGGGGAGCTGTTTTTT.

This clonotype showed up just a few times. The V gene is TRBV20-1, the J gene TRBJ1-2; D is undetermined. The CDR3 loop spans 12 amino acids. Germline V CDR1 and CDR2: DFQATT, SNEGSKA (reference sequence). Trimming left V 5 bases short and J 3 bases short, with 10 bases between. The CDR3 DNA follows: TGCAGTGCTCCCGATGAATACTATGGCTACACCTTC. Translating it yields CSAPDEYYGYTF.

The chain couples TRBV5-1 to TRBJ1-2; D is perhaps TRBD1 (5 bases). Trimming pared 0 bases from V and 8 bases from J, leaving 14 bases between. The CDR3 is 14 amino acids. In germline, CDR1 is SGHRS, CDR2 YFSETQ. CDR3: CASSLVGASGGYTF. The DNA for the CDR3 is TGCGCCAGCAGCTTGGTTGGGGCCAGTGGGGGCTACACCTTC.

The table lists this clonotype with a few counts. Here the CDR3 reads CASSQELSFNNQPQHF. The CDR3 DNA sequence: TGCGCCAGCAGCCAAGAGTTGAGCTTCAACAATCAGCCCCAGCATTTT. The chain joins TRBV4-1 to TRBJ1-5; D not certain. Deletions cut 0 bases from V and 3 bases from J, with 12 bases between. This CDR3 contains 16 residues. Germline CDR1 is MGHRA and CDR2 is YSYEKL.

This clonotype has more than one count but fewer than ten. The chain has TRBV20-1 and TRBJ2-1, with 8 nucleotides matching TRBD1. There are 14 residues in the CDR3. The ends lost 5 bases at V and 3 bases at J; junction bases unmatched: 6. Germline-derived CDR1 and CDR2 are DFQATT and SNEGSKA (reference sequence). Here the CDR3 DNA reads TGCAGTGCTTCGGGACAGGTGAACTACAATGAGCAGTTCTTC. Translating it yields CSASGQVNYNEQFF.

The chain recombines TRBV18 with TRBJ1-2; maybe TRBD1 (5 bases). The CDR3 sequence is 13 residues long. Germline CDR1 and CDR2: KGHSH and LQKENI. The V gene lost 6 bases and the J gene lost 8 bases, with 16 bases spanning the gap. CDR3 in DNA: TGTGCCAGCTCTCAAGGGACCCAGCGAGGCTACACCTTC. It encodes CASSQGTQRGYTF. Drawing the rest from reference TRBV18 and TRBJ1-2, the complete variable domain is NAGVMQNPRHLVRRRGQEARLRCSPMKGHSHVYWYRQLPEEGLKFMVYLQKENIIDESGMPKERFSAEFPKEGPSILRIQQVVRGDSAAYFCASSQGTQRGYTFGSGTRLTVV.

The V call is TRBV3-1, the J call TRBJ2-2; 11 bases are shared with TRBD2. V gave up 1 base and J gave up 5 bases; unmatched junction bases: 9. Germline V CDR1 and CDR2: LGHDT, YNNKEL (reference sequence). This CDR3 is built from 18 residues. The CDR3 sequence: CASSQVTGLAVNTGELFF. For the CDR3, the DNA is TGTGCCAGCAGCCAAGTGACGGGACTAGCGGTTAATACCGGGGAGCTGTTTTTT.

This sequence joins TRBV9 and TRBJ2-1; 14 bases are a match to TRBD2. Germline loops: CDR1 SGDLS, CDR2 YYNGEE. V was pared by 0 bases and J by 9 bases, with 2 bases of the junction left unmatched. CDR3 size: 15 residues. The CDR3 coding sequence is TGTGCCAGCAGCGTAGAGGGACTAGCGGGAGTTGAGCAGTTCTTC. Translated, it gives CASSVEGLAGVEQFF.

V gene TRBV27 combines with J gene TRBJ2-7, with D uncertain. V was cut by 8 bases and J by 0 bases, with 14 bases left in between. CDR1 is MNHEY, CDR2 SMNVEV, per germline (reference sequence). The CDR3 is 14 residues long. In nucleotides, the CDR3 is TGTGCCAGCCCTCTCGGAGCCCCCTCCTACGAGCAGTACTTC. Translated, it gives CASPLGAPSYEQYF.

The chain recombines TRBV7-2 with TRBJ2-4; no definite D call. V dropped 3 bases and J dropped 0 bases, with 12 bases sitting between them. The CDR3 sequence is 16 residues long. CDR1 is SGHTA and CDR2 is FQGNSA in the germline V gene. The DNA of the CDR3 is TGTGCCAGCAGCTTCGGTTTCACAGTAGCCAAAAACATTCAGTACTTC. Translating it yields CASSFGFTVAKNIQYF.